This passage covers 10 T cell receptor beta chains from one sample sequenced in a study of control samples from healthy donors and cancer patients. Clones were read by immunoSEQ multiplex PCR, and TCRdb kept only the in-frame ones, dropping some. Here the sample spans tens of thousands of clones, less than 95% being singletons. Sequencing used blood. These receptors all come from a man aged 25 to 45 in good health.

The rearrangement uses TRBV14 and TRBJ2-7, with D possibly TRBD1 on 6 matching bases. The germline gives CDR1 SGHDN, CDR2 FVKESK. The CDR3 has 14 amino acids. V gave up 4 bases and J gave up 10 bases, with 20 bases separating them. The CDR3 coding sequence is TGTGCCAGCAGCCGCTGGGACAAAGGAGGAGTCCAGTACTTC. Encoded protein: CASSRWDKGGVQYF.

This clone was picked up one time. The chain employs TRBV5-1 and TRBJ2-3; 7 nucleotides agree with TRBD1. This CDR3 spans 13 amino acids. From germline, CDR1 is SGHRS and CDR2 YFSETQ. Trimming cost V 2 bases and J 8 bases; bases outside gene matches: 5. The CDR3 DNA reads as TGCGCCAGCAGCTTCGGACAGGAAGGTACGCAGTATTTT. Its protein product is CASSFGQEGTQYF.

The V call is TRBV30, the J call TRBJ1-2; D not certain. Germline lookup yields CDR1 GTSNPN and CDR2 SVGIG (reference sequence). V was pared by 4 bases and J by 6 bases, with 12 bases between. This CDR3 spans 12 amino acids. CDR3 coding DNA: TGTGCCTGGACCCTTTTTCAGCATGGCTACACCTTC. The encoded protein is CAWTLFQHGYTF.

The V gene is TRBV5-6, the J gene TRBJ2-2; the D gene is possibly TRBD1 (6 bases). The CDR3 is 16 residues long. Germline CDR1 and CDR2: SGHDT and YYEEEE. V lost 2 bases to trimming and J lost 1 base, with 12 bases between them. CDR3 sequence: CASSFPQGRNTGELFF. CDR3 nucleotide sequence: TGTGCCAGCAGCTTCCCCCAGGGGAGGAACACCGGGGAGCTGTTTTTT.

The J gene is TRBJ1-4, the V gene TRBV28; a possible D gene is TRBD1 (6 bases). CDR1 MDHEN and CDR2 SYDVKM come from the germline V gene. The V gene lost 7 bases and the J gene lost 2 bases, with 11 bases spanning the gap. The length of the CDR3 is 14 residues. CDR3 DNA sequence: TGTGCCAGCACTACGGGGGCGACTAATGAAAAACTGTTTTTT. Translating it yields CASTTGATNEKLFF.

This clone was seen just once. V is TRBV6-5 and J is TRBJ1-4, with D possibly TRBD1 on 6 matching bases. Per germline, CDR1 MNHEY and CDR2 SVGAGI. This CDR3 has 14 amino acids. V lost 7 bases and J lost 5, with 14 bases in between. CDR3 in DNA: TGTGCCAGCACCCGATCAGGGGACAATGAAAAACTGTTTTTT. Translating it yields CASTRSGDNEKLFF.

The CDR3 reads CAWSITGTEAFF. The CDR3 coding sequence is TGTGCCTGGAGTATTACCGGGACTGAAGCTTTCTTT. The chain is built from TRBV30 and TRBJ1-1, with D unresolved. The germline V gene has CDR1 GTSNPN and CDR2 SVGIG (reference sequence). The CDR3 has 12 residues. Trimming left V 2 bases short and J 5 bases short, with 9 bases between.

This chain joins TRBV11-2 and TRBJ1-1; TRBD1 matches 7 bases. CDR1 and CDR2 from the germline V gene are SGHAT and FQNNGV. J lost 2 bases, V lost 6 bases, and 6 bases had no gene match. This CDR3 has 14 amino acids. The CDR3 nucleotides read TGTGCCAGCAGGCGGACAGGAGAAAACACTGAAGCTTTCTTT. This gives the protein CASRRTGENTEAFF.

As DNA, the CDR3 is TGTGCCAGCAGCGTAGCTGAGGGGCGGGAGACCCAGTACTTC. Translation: CASSVAEGRETQYF. The rearrangement uses TRBV9 and TRBJ2-5; D may match TRBD1 or TRBD2 (5 bases each). The germline CDR1 and CDR2 sequences are SGDLS and YYNGEE. Trimming shortened V by 0 bases and J by 5 bases, and 11 bases separated the two germline ends. This CDR3 region has 14 residues.

The CDR3 protein is CASSRGQGLGTGELFF. The CDR3, as DNA: TGTGCCAGCAGTAGAGGACAGGGGCTGGGCACCGGGGAGCTGTTTTTT. The V call is TRBV27, the J call TRBJ2-2, with 9 bases lining up with TRBD1. V dropped 5 bases and J dropped 4; count of bases not matched to a gene: 8. The CDR3 runs 16 residues. In germline, CDR1 is MNHEY, CDR2 SMNVEV (reference sequence).